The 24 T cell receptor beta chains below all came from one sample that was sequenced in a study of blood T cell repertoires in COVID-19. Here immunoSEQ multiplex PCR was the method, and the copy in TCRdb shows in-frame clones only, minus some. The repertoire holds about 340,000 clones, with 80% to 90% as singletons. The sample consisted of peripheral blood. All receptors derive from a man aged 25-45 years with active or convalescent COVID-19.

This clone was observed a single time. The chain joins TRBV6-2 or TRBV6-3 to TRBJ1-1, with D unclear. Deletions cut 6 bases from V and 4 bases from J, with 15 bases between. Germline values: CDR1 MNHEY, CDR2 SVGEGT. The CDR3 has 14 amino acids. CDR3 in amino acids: CASSREGAGTEAFF. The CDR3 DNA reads TGTGCCAGCAGCCGGGAGGGAGCGGGCACTGAAGCTTTCTTT.

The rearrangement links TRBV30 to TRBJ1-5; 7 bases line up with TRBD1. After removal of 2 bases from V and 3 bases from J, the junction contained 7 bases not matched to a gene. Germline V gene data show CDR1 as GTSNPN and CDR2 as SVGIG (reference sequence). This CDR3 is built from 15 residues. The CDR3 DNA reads TGTGCCTGGAGTTCCGGGACAGCATTCAATCAGCCCCAGCATTTT. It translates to CAWSSGTAFNQPQHF.

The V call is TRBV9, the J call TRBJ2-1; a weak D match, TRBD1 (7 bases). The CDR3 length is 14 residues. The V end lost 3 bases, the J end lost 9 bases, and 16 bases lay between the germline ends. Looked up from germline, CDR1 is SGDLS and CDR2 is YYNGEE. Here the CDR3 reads CASSAGGTTPEQFF. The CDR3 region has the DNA TGTGCCAGCAGCGCAGGGGGGACAACCCCTGAGCAGTTCTTC. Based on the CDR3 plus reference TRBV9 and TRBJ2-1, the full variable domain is DSGVTQTPKHLITATGQRVTLRCSPRSGDLSVYWYQQSLDQGLQFLIQYYNGEERAKGNILERFSAQQFPDLHSELNLSSLELGDSALYFCASSAGGTTPEQFFGPGTRLTVL.

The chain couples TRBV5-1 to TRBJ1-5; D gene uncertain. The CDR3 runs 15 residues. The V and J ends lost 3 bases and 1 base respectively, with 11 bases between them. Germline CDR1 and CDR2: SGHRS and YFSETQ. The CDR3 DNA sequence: TGCGCCAGCAGCTCCGTTCCGGGGAGCAATCAGCCCCAGCATTTT. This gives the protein CASSSVPGSNQPQHF.

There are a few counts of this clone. The CDR3 protein is CASSLQGTANYGYTF. CDR3 in DNA: TGTGCCAGCAGCTTACAGGGTACAGCTAACTATGGCTACACCTTC. This rearrangement joins TRBV5-5 to TRBJ1-2; a weak D match, TRBD1 (6 bases). CDR3 length: 15 amino acids. CDR1 SGHKS and CDR2 YYEKEE come from the germline V gene (reference sequence). The V end was cut by 2 bases, the J end by 0 bases, with 11 bases between.

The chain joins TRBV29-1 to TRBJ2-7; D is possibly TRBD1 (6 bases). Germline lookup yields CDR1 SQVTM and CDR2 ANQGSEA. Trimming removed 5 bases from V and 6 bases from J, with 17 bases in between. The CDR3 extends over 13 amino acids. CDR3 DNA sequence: TGCAGCGTTTACAGGGATAGAGGTGGCGAGCAGTACTTC. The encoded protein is CSVYRDRGGEQYF.

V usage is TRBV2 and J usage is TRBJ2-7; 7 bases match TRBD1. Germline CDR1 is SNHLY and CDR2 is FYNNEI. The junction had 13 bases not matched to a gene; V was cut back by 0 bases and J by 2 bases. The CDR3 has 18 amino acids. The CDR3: CASSEALGGTGATYEQYF. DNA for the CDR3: TGTGCCAGCAGTGAAGCGCTGGGTGGAACAGGGGCTACCTACGAGCAGTACTTC.

Written as DNA, the CDR3 is TGCGCCAGCAGCCTTTTACAGGGCAGCAATCAGCCCCAGCATTTT. Protein: CASSLLQGSNQPQHF. The rearrangement uses TRBV4-1 and TRBJ1-5; tentatively, D is TRBD1 (6 bases). Germline CDR1 reads MGHRA; CDR2 reads YSYEKL. Trimming removed 4 bases from V and 1 base from J, with 11 bases in between. The CDR3 has 15 amino acids.

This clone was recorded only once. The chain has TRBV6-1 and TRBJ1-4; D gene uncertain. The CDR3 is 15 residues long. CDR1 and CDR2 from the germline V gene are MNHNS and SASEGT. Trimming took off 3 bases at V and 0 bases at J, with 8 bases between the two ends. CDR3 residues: CASSERPSTNEKLFF. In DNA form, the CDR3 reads TGTGCCAGCAGTGAGCGTCCCTCAACTAATGAAAAACTGTTTTTT.

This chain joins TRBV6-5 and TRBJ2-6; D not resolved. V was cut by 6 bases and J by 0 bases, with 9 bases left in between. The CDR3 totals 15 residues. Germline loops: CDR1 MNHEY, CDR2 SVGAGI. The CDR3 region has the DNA TGTGCCAGCAGCCAACGGAGCTCTGGGGCCAACGTCCTGACTTTC. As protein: CASSQRSSGANVLTF.

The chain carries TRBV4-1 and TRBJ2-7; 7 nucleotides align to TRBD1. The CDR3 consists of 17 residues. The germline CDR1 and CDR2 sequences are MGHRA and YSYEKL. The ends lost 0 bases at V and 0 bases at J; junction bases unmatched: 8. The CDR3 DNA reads TGCGCCAGCAGCCAAGAACCCGGGTCAGGGGGCTCCTACGAGCAGTACTTC. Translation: CASSQEPGSGGSYEQYF.

CDR3 in DNA: TGTGCCAGCAGCGTAGAGAGCGAAACTAGCGGCAACAATGAGCAGTTCTTC. It yields the protein CASSVESETSGNNEQFF. V and J are TRBV9 and TRBJ2-1; 8 bases map to TRBD2. This CDR3 is built from 17 residues. The germline V gene encodes CDR1 SGDLS and CDR2 YYNGEE. The V segment lost 0 bases and the J segment 5 bases; nucleotides outside the gene matches: 10.

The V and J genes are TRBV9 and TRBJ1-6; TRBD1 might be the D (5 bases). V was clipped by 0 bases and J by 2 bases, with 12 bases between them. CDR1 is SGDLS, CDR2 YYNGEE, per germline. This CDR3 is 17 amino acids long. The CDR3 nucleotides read TGTGCCAGCAGCGTAGGACAGCACGGCGCCTATAATTCACCCCTCCACTTT. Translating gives CASSVGQHGAYNSPLHF.

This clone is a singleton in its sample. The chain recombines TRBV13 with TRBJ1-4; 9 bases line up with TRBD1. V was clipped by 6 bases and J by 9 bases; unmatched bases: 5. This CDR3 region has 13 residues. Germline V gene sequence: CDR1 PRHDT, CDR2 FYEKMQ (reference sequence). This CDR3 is CASRRTGVKKLFF. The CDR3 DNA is TGTGCCAGCAGGAGGACAGGGGTAAAAAAACTGTTTTTT.

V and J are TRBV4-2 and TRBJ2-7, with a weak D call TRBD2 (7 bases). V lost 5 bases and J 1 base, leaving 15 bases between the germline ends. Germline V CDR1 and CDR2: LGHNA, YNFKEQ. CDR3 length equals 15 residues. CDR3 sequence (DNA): TGTGCCAGCAGCTCAGGGGCGGGGGCTTCCTACGAGCAGTACTTC. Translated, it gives CASSSGAGASYEQYF.

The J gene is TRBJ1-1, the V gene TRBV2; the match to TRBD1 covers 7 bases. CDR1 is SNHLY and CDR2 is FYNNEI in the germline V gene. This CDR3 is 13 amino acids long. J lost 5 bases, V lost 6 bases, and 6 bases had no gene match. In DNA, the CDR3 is TGTGCCAGCAGAGCACAGGGGTGGACTGAAGCTTTCTTT. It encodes CASRAQGWTEAFF.

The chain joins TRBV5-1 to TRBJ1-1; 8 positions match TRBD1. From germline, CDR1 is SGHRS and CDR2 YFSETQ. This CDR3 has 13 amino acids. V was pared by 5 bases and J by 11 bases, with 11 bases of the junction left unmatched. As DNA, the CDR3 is TGCGCCAGCAGAATGGACGGGACAGGAGGGGCTTTCTTT. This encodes CASRMDGTGGAFF.

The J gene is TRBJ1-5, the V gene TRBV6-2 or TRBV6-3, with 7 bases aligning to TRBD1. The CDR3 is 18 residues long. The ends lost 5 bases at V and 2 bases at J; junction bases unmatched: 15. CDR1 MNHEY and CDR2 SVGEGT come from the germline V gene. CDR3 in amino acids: CASSGLGTVLLGNQPQHF. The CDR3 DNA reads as TGTGCCAGCAGTGGCCTGGGGACAGTCCTTTTGGGCAATCAGCCCCAGCATTTT.

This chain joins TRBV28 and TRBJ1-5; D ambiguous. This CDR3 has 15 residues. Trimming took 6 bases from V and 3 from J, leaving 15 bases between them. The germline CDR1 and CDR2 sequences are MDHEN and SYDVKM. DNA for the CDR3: TGTGCCAGCAGCCCGCTTTGGGCAGTCAATCAGCCCCAGCATTTT. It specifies CASSPLWAVNQPQHF.

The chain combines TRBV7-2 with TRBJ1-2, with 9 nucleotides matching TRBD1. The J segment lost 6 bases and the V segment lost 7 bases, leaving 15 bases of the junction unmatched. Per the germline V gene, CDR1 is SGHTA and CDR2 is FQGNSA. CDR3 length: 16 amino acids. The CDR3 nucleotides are TGTGCCAGCACCCCGGGACAGGGTTCCCGGAGCCATGGCTACACCTTC. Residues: CASTPGQGSRSHGYTF.

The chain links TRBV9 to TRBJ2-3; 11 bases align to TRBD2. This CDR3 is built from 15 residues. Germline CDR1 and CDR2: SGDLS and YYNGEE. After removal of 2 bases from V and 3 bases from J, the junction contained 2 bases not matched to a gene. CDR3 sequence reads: CASSVGTSGTDTQYF. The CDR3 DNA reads TGTGCCAGCAGCGTCGGGACTAGCGGTACAGATACGCAGTATTTT.

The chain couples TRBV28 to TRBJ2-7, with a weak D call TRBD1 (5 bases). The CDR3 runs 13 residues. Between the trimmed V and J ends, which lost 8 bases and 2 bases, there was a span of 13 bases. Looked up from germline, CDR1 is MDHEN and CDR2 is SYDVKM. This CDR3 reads CASVNRSPYEQYF. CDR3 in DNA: TGTGCCAGCGTCAACAGGTCACCCTACGAGCAGTACTTC.

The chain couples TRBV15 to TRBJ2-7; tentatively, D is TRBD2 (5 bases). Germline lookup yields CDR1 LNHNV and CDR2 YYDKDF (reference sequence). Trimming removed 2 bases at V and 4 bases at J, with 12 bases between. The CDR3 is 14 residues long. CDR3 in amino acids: CATSRSRAGYEQYF. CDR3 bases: TGTGCCACCAGCAGATCTAGGGCGGGTTACGAGCAGTACTTC.

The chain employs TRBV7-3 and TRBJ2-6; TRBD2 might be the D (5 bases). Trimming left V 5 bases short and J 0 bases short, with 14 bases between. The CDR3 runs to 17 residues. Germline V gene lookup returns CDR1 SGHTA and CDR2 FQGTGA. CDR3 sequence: CASSPPGSLSGANVLTF. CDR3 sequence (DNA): TGTGCCAGCAGCCCTCCGGGGTCCCTCTCTGGGGCCAACGTCCTGACTTTC.